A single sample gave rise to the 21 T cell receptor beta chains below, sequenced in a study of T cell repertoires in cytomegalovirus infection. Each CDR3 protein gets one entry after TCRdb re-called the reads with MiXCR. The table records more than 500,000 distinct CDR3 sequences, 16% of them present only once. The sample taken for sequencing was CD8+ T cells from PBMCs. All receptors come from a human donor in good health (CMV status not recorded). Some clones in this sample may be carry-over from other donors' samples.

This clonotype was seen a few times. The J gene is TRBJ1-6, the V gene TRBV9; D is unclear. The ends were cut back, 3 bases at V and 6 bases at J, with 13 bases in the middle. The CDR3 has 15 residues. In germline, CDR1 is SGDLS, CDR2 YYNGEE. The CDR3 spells CASSAGQALNSPLHF. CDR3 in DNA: TGTGCCAGCAGCGCCGGGCAGGCGCTTAATTCACCCCTCCACTTT. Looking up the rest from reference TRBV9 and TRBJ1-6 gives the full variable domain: DSGVTQTPKHLITATGQRVTLRCSPRSGDLSVYWYQQSLDQGLQFLIQYYNGEERAKGNILERFSAQQFPDLHSELNLSSLELGDSALYFCASSAGQALNSPLHFGNGTRLTVT.

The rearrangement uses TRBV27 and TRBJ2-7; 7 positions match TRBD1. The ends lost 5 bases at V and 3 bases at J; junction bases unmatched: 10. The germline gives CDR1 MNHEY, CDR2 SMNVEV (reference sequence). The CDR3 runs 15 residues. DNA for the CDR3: TGTGCCAGCAGTACTAAACAGGGGCAATTCTACGAGCAGTACTTC. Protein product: CASSTKQGQFYEQYF.

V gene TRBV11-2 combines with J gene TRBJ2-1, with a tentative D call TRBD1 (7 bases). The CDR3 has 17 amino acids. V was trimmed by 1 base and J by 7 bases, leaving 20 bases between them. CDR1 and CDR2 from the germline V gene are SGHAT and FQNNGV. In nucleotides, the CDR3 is TGTGCCAGCAGCTTAGCTCCATCAGGGGGGCCTGGGAATGAGCAGTTCTTC. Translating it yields CASSLAPSGGPGNEQFF.

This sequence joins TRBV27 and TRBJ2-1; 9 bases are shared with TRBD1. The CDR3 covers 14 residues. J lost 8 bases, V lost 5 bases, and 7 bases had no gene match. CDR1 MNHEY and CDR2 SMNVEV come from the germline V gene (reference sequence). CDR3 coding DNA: TGTGCCAGCAGTACGACCGGGACAGGGCATGAGCAGTTCTTC. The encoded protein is CASSTTGTGHEQFF.

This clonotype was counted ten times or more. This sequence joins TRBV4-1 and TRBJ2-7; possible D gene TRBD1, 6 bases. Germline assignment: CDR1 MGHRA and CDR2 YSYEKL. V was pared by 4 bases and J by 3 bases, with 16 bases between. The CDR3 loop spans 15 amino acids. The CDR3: CASSLTEDSNYEQYF. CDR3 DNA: TGCGCCAGCAGCCTTACGGAGGACAGCAACTACGAGCAGTACTTC.

The CDR3 DNA reads as TGTGCCAGCAGTTTAGAAAATGGACAGCTCTATGGCTACACCTTC. It yields the protein CASSLENGQLYGYTF. The genes are TRBV28 and TRBJ1-2, with D perhaps TRBD1 (6 bases). Trimming shortened V by 2 bases and J by 4 bases, and 14 bases separated the two germline ends. The germline CDR1 and CDR2 sequences are MDHEN and SYDVKM. The CDR3 sequence is 15 residues long.

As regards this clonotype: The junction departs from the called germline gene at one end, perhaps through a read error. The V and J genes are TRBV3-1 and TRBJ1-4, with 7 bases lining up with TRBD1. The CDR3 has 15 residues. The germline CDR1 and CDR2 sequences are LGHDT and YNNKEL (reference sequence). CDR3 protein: CTSSQDRATNEKLFF. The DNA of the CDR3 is TGTACCAGCAGCCAAGACAGGGCAACTAATGAAAAACTGTTTTTT.

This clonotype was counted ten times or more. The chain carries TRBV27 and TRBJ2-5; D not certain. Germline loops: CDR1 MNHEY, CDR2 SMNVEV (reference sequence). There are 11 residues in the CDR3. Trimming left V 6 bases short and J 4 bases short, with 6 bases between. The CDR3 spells CASSSGETQYF. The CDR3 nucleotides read TGTGCCAGCAGCTCCGGAGAGACCCAGTACTTC.

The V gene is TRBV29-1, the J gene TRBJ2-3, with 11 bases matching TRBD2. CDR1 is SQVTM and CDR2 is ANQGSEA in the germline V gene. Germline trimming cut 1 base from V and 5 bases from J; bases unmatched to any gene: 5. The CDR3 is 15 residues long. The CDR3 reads CSVEVSGGAGDTQYF. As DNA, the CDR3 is TGCAGCGTTGAAGTTAGCGGGGGGGCCGGAGATACGCAGTATTTT.

DNA of the CDR3: TGTGCCACCAGCATTAAAGGGTTAAACACCGGGGAGCTGTTTTTT. It specifies CATSIKGLNTGELFF. This chain connects TRBV15 to TRBJ2-2, with unresolved D. The CDR3 is 15 amino acids. Germline assignment: CDR1 LNHNV and CDR2 YYDKDF (reference sequence). The V end was cut by 4 bases, the J end by 2 bases, with 11 bases between.

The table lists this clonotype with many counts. The CDR3 loop reads CASSNLAGARDEQFF. CDR3 bases: TGTGCCAGCAGCAACCTAGCGGGGGCGCGGGATGAGCAGTTCTTC. The rearrangement links TRBV7-3 to TRBJ2-1, with 10 bases that match TRBD2. The CDR3 consists of 15 residues. Trimming at V came to 5 bases and at J to 8 bases, leaving 9 bases not matched to a gene. From germline, CDR1 is SGHTA and CDR2 FQGTGA.

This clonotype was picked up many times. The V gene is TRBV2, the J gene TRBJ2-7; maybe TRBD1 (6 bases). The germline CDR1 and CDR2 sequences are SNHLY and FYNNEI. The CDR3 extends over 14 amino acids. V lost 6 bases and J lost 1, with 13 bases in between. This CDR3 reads CASRSRGNSYEQYF. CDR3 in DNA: TGTGCCAGCAGAAGCAGGGGTAATTCCTACGAGCAGTACTTC.

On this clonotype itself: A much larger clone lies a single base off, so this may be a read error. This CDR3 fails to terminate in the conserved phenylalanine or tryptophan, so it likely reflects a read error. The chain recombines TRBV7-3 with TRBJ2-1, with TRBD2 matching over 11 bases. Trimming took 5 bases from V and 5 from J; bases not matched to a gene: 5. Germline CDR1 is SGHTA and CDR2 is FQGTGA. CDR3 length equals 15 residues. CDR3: CASSPLAGGNNEQFL. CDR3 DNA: TGTGCCAGCAGCCCTCTAGCGGGGGGAAACAATGAGCAGTTCTTA.

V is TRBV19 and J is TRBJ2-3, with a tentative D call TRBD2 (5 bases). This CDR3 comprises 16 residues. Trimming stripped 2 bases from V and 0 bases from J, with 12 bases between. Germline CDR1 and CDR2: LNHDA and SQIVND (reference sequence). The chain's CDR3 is CASSINGESSTDTQYF. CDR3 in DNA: TGTGCCAGTAGTATAAATGGGGAGTCTAGCACAGATACGCAGTATTTT.

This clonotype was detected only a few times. CDR3 region: CASSPGLGGQETQYF. CDR3 coding DNA: TGTGCCAGCAGCCCCGGTCTGGGGGGCCAAGAGACCCAGTACTTC. The J gene is TRBJ2-5, the V gene TRBV28; weak D call: TRBD2 (6 bases). This CDR3 is built from 15 residues. Germline V gene data show CDR1 as MDHEN and CDR2 as SYDVKM. V dropped 6 bases and J dropped 1 base, with 15 bases sitting between them.

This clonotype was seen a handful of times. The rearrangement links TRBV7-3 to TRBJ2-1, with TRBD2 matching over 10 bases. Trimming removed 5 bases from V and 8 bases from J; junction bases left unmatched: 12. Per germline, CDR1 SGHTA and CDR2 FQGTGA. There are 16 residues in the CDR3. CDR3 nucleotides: TGTGCCAGCAGCCCATGGGTCAGCGGGAGGGCCGATGAGCAGTTCTTC. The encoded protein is CASSPWVSGRADEQFF.

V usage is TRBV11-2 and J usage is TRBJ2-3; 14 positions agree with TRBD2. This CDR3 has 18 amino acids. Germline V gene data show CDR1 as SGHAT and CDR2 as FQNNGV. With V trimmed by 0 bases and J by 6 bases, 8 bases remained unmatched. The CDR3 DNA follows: TGTGCCAGCAGCTTAGATTCACGACTAGCGGGGGGGGCGGATACGCAGTATTTT. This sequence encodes CASSLDSRLAGGADTQYF.

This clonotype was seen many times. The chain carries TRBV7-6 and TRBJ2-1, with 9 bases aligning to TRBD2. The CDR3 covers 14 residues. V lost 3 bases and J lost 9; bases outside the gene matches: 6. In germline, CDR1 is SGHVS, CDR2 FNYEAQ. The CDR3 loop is CASSLGGLAAEQFF. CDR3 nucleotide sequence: TGTGCCAGCAGCTTGGGGGGACTAGCTGCTGAGCAGTTCTTC. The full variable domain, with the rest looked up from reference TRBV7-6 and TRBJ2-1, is GAGVSQSPRYKVTKRGQDVALRCDPISGHVSLYWYRQALGQGPEFLTYFNYEAQQDKSGLPNDRFSAERPEGSISTLTIQRTEQRDSAMYRCASSLGGLAAEQFFGPGTRLTVL.

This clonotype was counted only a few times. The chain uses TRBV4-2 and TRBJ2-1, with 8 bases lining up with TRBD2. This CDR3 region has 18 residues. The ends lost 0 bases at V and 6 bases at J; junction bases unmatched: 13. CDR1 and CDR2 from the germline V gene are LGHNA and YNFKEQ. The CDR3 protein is CASSQEPSGGLAINEQFF. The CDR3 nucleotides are TGTGCCAGCAGCCAAGAACCCAGCGGGGGCCTCGCCATCAATGAGCAGTTCTTC.

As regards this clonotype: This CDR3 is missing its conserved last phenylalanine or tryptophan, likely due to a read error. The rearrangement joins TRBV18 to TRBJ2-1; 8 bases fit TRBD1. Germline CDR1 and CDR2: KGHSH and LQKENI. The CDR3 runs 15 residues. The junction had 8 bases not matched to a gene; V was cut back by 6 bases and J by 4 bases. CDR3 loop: CASSDRASPYNEQFL. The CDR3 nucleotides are TGTGCCAGCTCGGACAGGGCTTCCCCTTACAATGAGCAGTTCTTA.

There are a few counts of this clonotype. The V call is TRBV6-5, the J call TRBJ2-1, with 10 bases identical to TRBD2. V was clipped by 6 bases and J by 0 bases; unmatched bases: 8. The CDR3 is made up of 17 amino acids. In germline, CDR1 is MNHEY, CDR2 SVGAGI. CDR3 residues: CASSSSGGPDSYNEQFF. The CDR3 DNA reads TGTGCCAGCAGCTCTAGCGGGGGCCCGGACTCCTACAATGAGCAGTTCTTC.